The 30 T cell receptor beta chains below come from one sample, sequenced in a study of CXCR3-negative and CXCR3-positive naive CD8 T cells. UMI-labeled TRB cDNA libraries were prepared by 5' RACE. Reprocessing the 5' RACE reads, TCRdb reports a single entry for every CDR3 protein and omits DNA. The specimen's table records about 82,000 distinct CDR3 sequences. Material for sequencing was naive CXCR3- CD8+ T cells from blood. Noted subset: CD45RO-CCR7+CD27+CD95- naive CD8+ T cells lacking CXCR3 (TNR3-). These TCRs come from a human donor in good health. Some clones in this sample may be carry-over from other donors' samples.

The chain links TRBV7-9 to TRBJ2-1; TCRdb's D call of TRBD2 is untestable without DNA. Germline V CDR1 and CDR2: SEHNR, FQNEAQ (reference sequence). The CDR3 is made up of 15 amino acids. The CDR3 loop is CAVETSGSEYNEQFF.

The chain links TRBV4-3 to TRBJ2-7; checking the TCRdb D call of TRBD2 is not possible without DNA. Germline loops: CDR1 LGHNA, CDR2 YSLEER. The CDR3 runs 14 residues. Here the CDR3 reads CASSQDASGYEQYF.

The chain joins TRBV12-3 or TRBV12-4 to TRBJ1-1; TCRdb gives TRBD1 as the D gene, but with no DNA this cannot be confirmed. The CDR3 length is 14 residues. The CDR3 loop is CASSPLGGNTEAFF.

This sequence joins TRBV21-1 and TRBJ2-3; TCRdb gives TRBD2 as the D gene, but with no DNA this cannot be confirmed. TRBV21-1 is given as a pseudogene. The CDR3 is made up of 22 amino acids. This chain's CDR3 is CASSKWGPLAGRARGNTDTQYF.

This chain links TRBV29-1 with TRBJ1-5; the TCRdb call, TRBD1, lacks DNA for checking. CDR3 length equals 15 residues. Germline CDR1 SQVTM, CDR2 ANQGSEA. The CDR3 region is CSVEEGGTGNQPQHF.

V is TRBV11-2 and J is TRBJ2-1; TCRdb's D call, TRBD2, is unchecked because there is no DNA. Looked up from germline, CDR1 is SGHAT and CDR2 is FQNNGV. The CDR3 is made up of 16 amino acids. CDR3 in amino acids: CASSFGLGLAGDEQFF.

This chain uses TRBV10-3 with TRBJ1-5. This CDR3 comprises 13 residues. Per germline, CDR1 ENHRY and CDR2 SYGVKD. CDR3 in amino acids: CAITGGQGQPQHF.

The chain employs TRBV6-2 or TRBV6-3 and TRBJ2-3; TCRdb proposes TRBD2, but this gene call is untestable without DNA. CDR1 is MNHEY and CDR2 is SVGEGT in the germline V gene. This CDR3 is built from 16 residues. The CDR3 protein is CASSYGEVASTDTQYF.

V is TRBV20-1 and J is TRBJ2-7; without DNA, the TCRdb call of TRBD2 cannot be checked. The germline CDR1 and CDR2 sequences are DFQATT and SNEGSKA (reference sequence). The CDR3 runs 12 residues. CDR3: CSARDGGYEQYF.

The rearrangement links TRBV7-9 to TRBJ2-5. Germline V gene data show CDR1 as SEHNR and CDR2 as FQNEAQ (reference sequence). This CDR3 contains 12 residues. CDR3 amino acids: CASSPLQETQYF.

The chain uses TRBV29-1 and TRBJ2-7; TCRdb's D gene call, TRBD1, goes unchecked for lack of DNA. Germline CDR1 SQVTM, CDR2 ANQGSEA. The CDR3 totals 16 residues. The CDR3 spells CSVEDRRQTNSYEQYF.

CDR3 sequence: CASSWEPGQELNTQYF. The rearrangement links TRBV5-5 to TRBJ2-3; TCRdb's D call of TRBD1 is untestable without DNA. Germline V lookup: CDR1 SGHKS, CDR2 YYEKEE (reference sequence). CDR3 size: 16 residues.

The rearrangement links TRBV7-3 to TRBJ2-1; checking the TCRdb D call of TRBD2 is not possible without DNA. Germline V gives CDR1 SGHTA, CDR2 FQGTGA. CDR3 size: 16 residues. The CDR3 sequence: CASSLSVSGVFNEQFF.

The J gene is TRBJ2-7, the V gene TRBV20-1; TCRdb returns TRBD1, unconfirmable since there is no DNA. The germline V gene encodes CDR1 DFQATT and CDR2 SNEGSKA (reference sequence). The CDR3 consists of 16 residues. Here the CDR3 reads CSATSFGGQDTYEQYF.

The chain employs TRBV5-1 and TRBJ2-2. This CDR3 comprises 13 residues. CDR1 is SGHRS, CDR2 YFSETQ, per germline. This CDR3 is CASSWSGAGELFF.

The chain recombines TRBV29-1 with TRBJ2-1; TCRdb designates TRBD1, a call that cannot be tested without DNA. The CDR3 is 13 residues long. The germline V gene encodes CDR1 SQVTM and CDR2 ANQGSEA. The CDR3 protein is CSVGGSAYNEQFF.

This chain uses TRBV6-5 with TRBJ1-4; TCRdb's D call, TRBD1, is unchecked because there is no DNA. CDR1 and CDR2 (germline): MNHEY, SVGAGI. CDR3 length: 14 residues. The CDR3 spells CASRRQGNYEKLFF.

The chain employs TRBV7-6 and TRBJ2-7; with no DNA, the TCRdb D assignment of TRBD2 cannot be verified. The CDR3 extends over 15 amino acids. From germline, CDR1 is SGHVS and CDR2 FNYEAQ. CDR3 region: CASSLQAGLLYEQYF.

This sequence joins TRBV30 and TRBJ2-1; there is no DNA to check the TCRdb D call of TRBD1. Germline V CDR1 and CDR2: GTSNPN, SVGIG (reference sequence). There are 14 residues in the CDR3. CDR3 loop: CAHRGLQSYNEQFF. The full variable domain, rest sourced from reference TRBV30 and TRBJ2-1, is SQTIHQWPATLVQPVGSPLSLECTVEGTSNPNLYWYRQAAGRGLQLLFYSVGIGQISSEVPQNLSASRPQDRQFILSSKKLLLSDSGFYLCAHRGLQSYNEQFFGPGTRLTVL.

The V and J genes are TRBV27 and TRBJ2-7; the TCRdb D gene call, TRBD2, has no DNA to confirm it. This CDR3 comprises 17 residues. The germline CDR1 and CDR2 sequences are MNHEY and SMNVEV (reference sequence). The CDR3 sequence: CASSLPRTSGSYYEQYF.

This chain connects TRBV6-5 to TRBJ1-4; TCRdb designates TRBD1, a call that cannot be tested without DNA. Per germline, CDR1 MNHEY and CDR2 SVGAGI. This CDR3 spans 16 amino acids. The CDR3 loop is CASSYSMGTGSEKLFF.

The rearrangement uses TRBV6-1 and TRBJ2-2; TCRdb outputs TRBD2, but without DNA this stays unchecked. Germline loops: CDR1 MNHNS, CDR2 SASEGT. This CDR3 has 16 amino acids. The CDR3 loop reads CASSDPGLARTGELFF.

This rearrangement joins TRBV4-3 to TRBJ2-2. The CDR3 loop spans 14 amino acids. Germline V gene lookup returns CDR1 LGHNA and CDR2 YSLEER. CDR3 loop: CASSQEPASGELFF.

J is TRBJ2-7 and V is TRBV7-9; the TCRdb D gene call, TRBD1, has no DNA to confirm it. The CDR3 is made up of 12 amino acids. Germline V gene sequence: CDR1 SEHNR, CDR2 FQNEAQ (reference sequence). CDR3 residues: CASSPDTYEQYF.

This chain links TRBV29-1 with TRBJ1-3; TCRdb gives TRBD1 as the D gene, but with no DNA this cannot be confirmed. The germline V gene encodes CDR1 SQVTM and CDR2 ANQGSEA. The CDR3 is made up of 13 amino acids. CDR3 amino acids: CSVEWDNGNTIYF.

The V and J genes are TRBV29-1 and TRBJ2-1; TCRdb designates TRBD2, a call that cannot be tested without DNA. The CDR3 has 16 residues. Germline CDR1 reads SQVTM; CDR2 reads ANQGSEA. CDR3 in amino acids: CSAGLALAKAYNEQFF.

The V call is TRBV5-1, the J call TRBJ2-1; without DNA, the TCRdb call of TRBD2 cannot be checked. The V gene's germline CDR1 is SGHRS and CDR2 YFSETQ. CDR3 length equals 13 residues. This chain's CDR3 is CASRTSGGNEQFF.

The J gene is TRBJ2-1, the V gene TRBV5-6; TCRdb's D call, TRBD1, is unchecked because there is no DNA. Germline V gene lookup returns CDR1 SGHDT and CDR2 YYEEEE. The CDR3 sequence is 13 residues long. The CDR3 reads CASSPSGGTEQFF.

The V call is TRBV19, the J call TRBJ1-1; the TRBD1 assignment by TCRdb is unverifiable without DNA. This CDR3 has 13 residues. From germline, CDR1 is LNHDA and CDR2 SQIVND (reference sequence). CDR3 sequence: CASSTPGRGVAFF.

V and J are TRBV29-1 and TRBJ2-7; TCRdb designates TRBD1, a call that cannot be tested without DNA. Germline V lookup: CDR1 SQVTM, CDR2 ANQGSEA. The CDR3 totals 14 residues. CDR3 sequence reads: CSVGGRGDNYEQYF.